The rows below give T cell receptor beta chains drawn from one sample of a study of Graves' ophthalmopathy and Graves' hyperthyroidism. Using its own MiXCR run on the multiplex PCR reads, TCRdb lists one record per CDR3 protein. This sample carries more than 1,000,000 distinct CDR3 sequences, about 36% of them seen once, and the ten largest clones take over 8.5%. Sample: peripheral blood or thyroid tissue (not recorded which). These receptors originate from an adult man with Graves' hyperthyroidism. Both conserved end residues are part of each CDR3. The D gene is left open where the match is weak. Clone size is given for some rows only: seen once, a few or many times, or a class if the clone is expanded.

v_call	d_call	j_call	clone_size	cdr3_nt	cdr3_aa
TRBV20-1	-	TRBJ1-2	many	TGCAGTGCTAGAATTGGGCCCGGACGACAGGCGGGTGGCTACACCTTC	CSARIGPGRQAGGYTF
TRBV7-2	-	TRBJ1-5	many	TGTGCCAGCAGCTTAGCAGGGAAGTGGCAGCCCCAGCATTTT	CASSLAGKWQPQHF
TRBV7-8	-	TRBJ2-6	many	TGTGCCAGCAGCTTAAACGGGCGCGGGGCCAACGTCCTGACTTTC	CASSLNGRGANVLTF
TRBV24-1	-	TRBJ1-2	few	TGTGCCACCAGTGAAGACCGCTATGGCTACACCTTC	CATSEDRYGYTF
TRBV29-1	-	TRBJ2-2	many	TGCAGCGTTGTGGGGAACACCGGGGAGCTGTTTTTT	CSVVGNTGELFF
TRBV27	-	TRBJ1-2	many	TGTGCCAGCAGTTTAGCCGGACAGAGCTATGGCTACACCTTC	CASSLAGQSYGYTF
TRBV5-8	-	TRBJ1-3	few	TGTGCCAGCAGCTGGACGGAAAACTCTGGAAACACCATATATTTT	CASSWTENSGNTIYF
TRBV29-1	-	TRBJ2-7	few	TGCAGCGTTGAAGGGCTGGCAGGGAGCTCCTACGAGCAGTACTTC	CSVEGLAGSSYEQYF
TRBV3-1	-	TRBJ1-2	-	TGTGCCAGCAGCCAACAGGACGTGAGGGGCTACACCTTC	CASSQQDVRGYTF
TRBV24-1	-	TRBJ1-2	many	TGTGCCACCTTCGGAAAGGGTGGCTACACCTTC	CATFGKGGYTF
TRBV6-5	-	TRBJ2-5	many	TGTGCCAGCGAGAACGGGTGGGGGTTGGAGACCCAGTACTTC	CASENGWGLETQYF
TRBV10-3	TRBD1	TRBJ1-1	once	TGTGCCATCAGTGACCAGGGGACAGGGAACACTGAAGCTTTCTTT	CAISDQGTGNTEAFF
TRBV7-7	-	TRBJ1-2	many	TGTGCCAGCAGCTTATTACGCCGAGACTATGGCTACACCTTC	CASSLLRRDYGYTF
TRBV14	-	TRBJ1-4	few	TGTGCCAGCAGCCTTATCGGGACCCTTAATGAAAAACTGTTTTTT	CASSLIGTLNEKLFF
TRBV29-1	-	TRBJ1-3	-	TGCAGCGTTAAGGGCAGGGTGATGAACACCATATATTTT	CSVKGRVMNTIYF
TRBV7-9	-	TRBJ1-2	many	TGTGCCAGCAGCCAGGGGACACCTTGGTGGGGCTACACCTTC	CASSQGTPWWGYTF
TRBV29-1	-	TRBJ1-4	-	TGCAGCGTTGCGCTGCTCCATGTTGAAAAACTGTTTTTT	CSVALLHVEKLFF
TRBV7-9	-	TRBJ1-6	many	TGTGCCAGCAGCTTTCCGACAGCCTCCCCCCTCCACTTT	CASSFPTASPLHF
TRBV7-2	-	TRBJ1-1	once	TGTGCCAGCAGCCCAGGGTTGGGGGTGAACACTGAAGCTTTCTTT	CASSPGLGVNTEAFF
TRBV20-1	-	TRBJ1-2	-	TGCAGTGCTAGCCGGGACACCGGACATGGCTACACCTTC	CSASRDTGHGYTF
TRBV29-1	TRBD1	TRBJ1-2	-	TGCAGCCAGGGGGACAGGGGAGGATATGGCTACACCTTC	CSQGDRGGYGYTF
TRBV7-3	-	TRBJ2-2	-	TGTGCCAGCAGCAACTCGGAGGGCATGAACACCGGGGAGCTGTTTTTT	CASSNSEGMNTGELFF
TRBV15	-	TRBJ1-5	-	TGTGCCACCAGCCCACACAGGGAGGTTGGCAATCAGCCCCAGCATTTT	CATSPHREVGNQPQHF
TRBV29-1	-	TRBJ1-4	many	TGCAGCGTGAGTGCAACTAATGAAAAACTGTTTTTT	CSVSATNEKLFF
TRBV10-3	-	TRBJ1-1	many	TGTGCCAGCAGTCGTTCCAGGGTTACTGAAGCTTTCTTT	CASSRSRVTEAFF
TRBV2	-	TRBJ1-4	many	TGTGCCAGCAGTGACCGCGGGTATCGTGAAAAACTGTTTTTT	CASSDRGYREKLFF
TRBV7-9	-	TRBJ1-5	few	TGTGCCAGCAGCCCCATGTGGGGGGACAATCCCCAGCATTTT	CASSPMWGDNPQHF
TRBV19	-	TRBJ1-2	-	TGTGCCAGAGATACGGGACGGTATGGCTACACCTTC	CARDTGRYGYTF
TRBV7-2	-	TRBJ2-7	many	TGTGCCAGCAGCTTAGTTGTGGGGGCCCTCTACGAGCAGTACTTC	CASSLVVGALYEQYF
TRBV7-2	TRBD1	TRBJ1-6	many	TGTGCCAGCAGCACGGGGACAGAGAAGCATTATAATTCACCCCTCCACTTT	CASSTGTEKHYNSPLHF
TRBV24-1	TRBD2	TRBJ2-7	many	TGTGCCACCGGAAATAGCGGGGACGAGCAGTACTTC	CATGNSGDEQYF
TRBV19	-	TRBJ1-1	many	TGTGCCAGTAGTACCGACGGTTACCGAGAAGCTTTCTTT	CASSTDGYREAFF
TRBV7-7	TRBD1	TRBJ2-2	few	TGTGCTAGCAGTCCGACAGGGATCACCGGGGAGCTGTTTTTT	CASSPTGITGELFF
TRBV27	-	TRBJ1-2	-	TGTGCCAGCAGTTTAAGTGGCAGAATAAATGGCTACACCTTC	CASSLSGRINGYTF
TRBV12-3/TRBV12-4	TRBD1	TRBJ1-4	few	TGTGCCAGCAGCGGGACAGCCTCTAATGAAAAACTGTTTTTT	CASSGTASNEKLFF
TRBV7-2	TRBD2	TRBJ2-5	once	TGTGCCAGCAGACGACTAGCCTCCGGGGAGACCCAGTACTTC	CASRRLASGETQYF
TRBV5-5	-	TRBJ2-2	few	TGTGCCAGCAGCATCATAGACGGAGGAAACACCGGGGAGCTGTTTTTT	CASSIIDGGNTGELFF
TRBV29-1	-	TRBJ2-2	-	TGCAGCGTAGTTGGGGCCGGGGAGCTGTTTTTT	CSVVGAGELFF
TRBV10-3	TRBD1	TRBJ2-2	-	TGTGCCAGCAGTAGGAACAGGGGGCAGGACGCCGGGGAGCTGTTTTTT	CASSRNRGQDAGELFF
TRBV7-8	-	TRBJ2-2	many	TGTGCCAGCAGCTCACCATACGGGGAGCTGTTTTTT	CASSSPYGELFF
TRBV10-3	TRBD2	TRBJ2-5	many	TGTGCCATCAGTGAGTTCTGGACTAGCGGGGGACCAGGGGAGACCCAGTACTTC	CAISEFWTSGGPGETQYF
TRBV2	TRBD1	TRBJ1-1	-	TGTGCCAGCAGGCGGGAGGGGGCGAAATCTGGAGCTTTCTTT	CASRREGAKSGAFF
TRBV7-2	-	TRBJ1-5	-	TGTGCCAGCAACCCAGGGTCGAGCAATCAGCCCCAGCATTTT	CASNPGSSNQPQHF
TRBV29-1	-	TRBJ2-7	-	TGCAGCGTTTTCGAGGCGAGCTCCTACGAGCAGTACTTC	CSVFEASSYEQYF
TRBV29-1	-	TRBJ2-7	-	TGCAGCGTGGGGGGACAGATCGAGCAGTACTTC	CSVGGQIEQYF